The 23 T cell receptor beta chains below come from one sample, sequenced in a study of T-cell reconstitution after alpha-beta-depleted transplantation in children. Researchers prepared the TCRbeta library using unique molecular identifiers, the study reports. MiXCR, run by TCRdb on the PCR reads, gives a single entry per CDR3 protein. The sample records 500,000 to 600,000 distinct CDR3 sequences, roughly 30% being singletons. The sequenced sample was PBMCs, obtained before TCRalphabeta/CD19-depleted stem cell transplant. Source of these receptors: a boy less than two years old with Wiskott-Aldrich syndrome, due to receive a stem cell transplant.

V gene TRBV3-1 combines with J gene TRBJ2-2; D gene uncertain. Per the germline V gene, CDR1 is LGHDT and CDR2 is YNNKEL (reference sequence). V was cut by 2 bases and J by 5 bases, with 12 bases left in between. The CDR3 is made up of 15 amino acids. CDR3 nucleotides: TGTGCCAGCAGCCAACTGACTGCCGCAACCGGGGAGCTGTTTTTT. Translating gives CASSQLTAATGELFF.

The table lists this clonotype with a few counts. CDR3 amino acids: CASSSDPTSYNEQFF. Here the CDR3 DNA reads TGTGCCAGCAGCTCGGACCCAACCTCCTACAATGAGCAGTTCTTC. The chain uses TRBV13 and TRBJ2-1; D is uncertain. The germline gives CDR1 PRHDT, CDR2 FYEKMQ (reference sequence). V shed 4 bases and J shed 0 bases, with 10 bases lying between them. CDR3 length equals 15 residues. Full variable domain (missing parts from reference TRBV13 and TRBJ2-1): AAGVIQSPRHLIKEKRETATLKCYPIPRHDTVYWYQQGPGQDPQFLISFYEKMQSDKGSIPDRFSAQQFSDYHSELNMSSLELGDSALYFCASSSDPTSYNEQFFGPGTRLTVL.

V is TRBV20-1 and J is TRBJ2-7, with a weak D call TRBD2 (7 bases). The germline V gene has CDR1 DFQATT and CDR2 SNEGSKA (reference sequence). The CDR3 contains 12 residues. V dropped 1 base and J dropped 5 bases, with 9 bases sitting between them. CDR3 region: CSARGGGHEQYF. CDR3 nucleotide sequence: TGCAGTGCTAGAGGGGGGGGCCACGAGCAGTACTTC.

This clonotype was seen repeatedly, ten times or more. The CDR3 nucleotides are TGTGCCAGCAGAGCGTCGGGACAAGAGACCCAGTACTTC. Protein: CASRASGQETQYF. The chain combines TRBV6-6 with TRBJ2-5, with a tentative D call TRBD2 (5 bases). The CDR3 runs to 13 residues. The V end lost 6 bases, the J end lost 2 bases, and 10 bases lay between the germline ends. From germline, CDR1 is MNHNY and CDR2 SVGAGI (reference sequence).

This sequence joins TRBV3-1 and TRBJ2-1, with a possible D match to TRBD1 (6 bases). Germline V gene lookup returns CDR1 LGHDT and CDR2 YNNKEL (reference sequence). This CDR3 has 14 amino acids. The ends were cut back, 3 bases at V and 7 bases at J, with 13 bases in the middle. The CDR3 reads CASSQAGELNEQFF. CDR3 nucleotide sequence: TGTGCCAGCAGCCAGGCAGGGGAGTTAAATGAGCAGTTCTTC.

A single count supports this clonotype. The chain has TRBV9 and TRBJ2-3, with 11 bases aligning to TRBD2. J lost 1 base, V lost 3 bases, and 16 bases had no gene match. The CDR3 consists of 20 residues. The V gene's germline CDR1 is SGDLS and CDR2 YYNGEE. The chain's CDR3 is CASSGDSWIAGGPGTDTQYF. CDR3 DNA: TGTGCCAGCAGCGGAGACAGTTGGATAGCGGGAGGGCCGGGCACAGATACGCAGTATTTT.

This clonotype was seen many times. The J gene is TRBJ2-7, the V gene TRBV12-3 or TRBV12-4; no clear D gene. V was cut by 3 bases and J by 0 bases, with 6 bases left in between. This CDR3 spans 13 amino acids. The CDR3 is CASSLGTSYEQYF. CDR3 bases: TGTGCCAGCAGTTTGGGCACCTCCTACGAGCAGTACTTC.

This sequence joins TRBV7-8 and TRBJ2-5; 7 nucleotides agree with TRBD2. The CDR3 length is 17 residues. V dropped 3 bases and J dropped 1; count of bases not matched to a gene: 11. CDR1 is SGHVS and CDR2 is FQNEAQ in the germline V gene. The CDR3 sequence is CASSLMTSRTFQETQYF. Written as DNA, the CDR3 is TGTGCCAGCAGCTTGATGACTAGCCGCACCTTCCAAGAGACCCAGTACTTC.

The chain employs TRBV5-4 and TRBJ2-1; 10 bases are shared with TRBD2. In germline, CDR1 is SGHNT, CDR2 YYREEE (reference sequence). This CDR3 has 21 amino acids. The junction had 18 bases not matched to a gene; V was cut back by 0 bases and J by 3 bases. The CDR3 nucleotides read TGTGCCAGCAGCTTGGGGAATGCGGGACTAGCGCCCACCCTAGTCTACAATGAGCAGTTCTTC. Its translation is CASSLGNAGLAPTLVYNEQFF.

The rearrangement joins TRBV10-3 to TRBJ2-5, with a possible D match to TRBD2 (6 bases). This CDR3 has 15 amino acids. Germline V lookup: CDR1 ENHRY, CDR2 SYGVKD. V was clipped by 3 bases and J by 9 bases, with 20 bases between them. CDR3 nucleotide sequence: TGTGCCATCAGTGAACGGGACTGGGCCTGGGGGGCCCAGTACTTC. Translated: CAISERDWAWGAQYF.

This chain connects TRBV21-1 to TRBJ2-5. TRBV21-1 is noted as a pseudogene. CDR3 size: 15 residues. CDR3 sequence (DNA): TGTGCCAGCAGCAATTTTGAGGTGAAGCAAGAGACCCAGTACTTC. Translation: CASSNFEVKQETQYF.

This clonotype has only a few counts. The chain carries TRBV5-1 and TRBJ2-5; D call uncertain. The germline V gene has CDR1 SGHRS and CDR2 YFSETQ. This CDR3 comprises 12 residues. V was shortened by 0 bases and J by 7 bases, with 7 bases between the two germline ends. Written as DNA, the CDR3 is TGCGCCAGCAGCTTGGGGGTCAGGACCCAGTACTTC. Its translation: CASSLGVRTQYF.

The chain uses TRBV7-8 and TRBJ1-2; no definite D call. The germline gives CDR1 SGHVS, CDR2 FQNEAQ. There are 14 residues in the CDR3. The germline V and J ends were trimmed by 1 base and 1 base, with 7 bases remaining between them. The CDR3 here is CASSLDKRNYGYTF. CDR3 DNA sequence: TGTGCCAGCAGCTTAGACAAACGTAACTATGGCTACACCTTC.

The gene calls are TRBV27 and TRBJ2-7, with D possibly TRBD1 on 6 matching bases. CDR1 is MNHEY and CDR2 is SMNVEV in the germline V gene (reference sequence). V gave up 6 bases and J gave up 1 base, with 10 bases separating them. This CDR3 is built from 13 residues. The CDR3 DNA reads as TGTGCCAGCAGGATAGGACAGTCCTACGAGCAGTACTTC. Amino acids: CASRIGQSYEQYF.

This chain links TRBV7-3 with TRBJ2-7; 9 bases line up with TRBD1. CDR3 size: 15 residues. In germline, CDR1 is SGHTA, CDR2 FQGTGA. The V segment lost 8 bases and the J segment 7 bases; nucleotides outside the gene matches: 15. The CDR3 reads CASHETGGASGEQYF. CDR3 DNA: TGTGCCAGCCACGAAACAGGGGGCGCGAGTGGGGAGCAGTACTTC.

This clonotype showed up just a few times. This rearrangement joins TRBV5-1 to TRBJ2-7; TRBD2 might be the D (5 bases). Per germline, CDR1 SGHRS and CDR2 YFSETQ. V lost 4 bases, J lost 7 bases, and 15 bases lay in between. This CDR3 region has 13 residues. The chain's CDR3 is CASSSGPAGEQYF. CDR3 bases: TGCGCCAGCAGCAGCGGACCGGCAGGAGAGCAGTACTTC.

This clonotype has only a few counts. The V and J genes are TRBV20-1 and TRBJ2-7; a weak D match, TRBD1 (6 bases). This CDR3 has 13 amino acids. V was shortened by 2 bases and J by 4 bases, with 12 bases between the two germline ends. CDR1 is DFQATT and CDR2 is SNEGSKA in the germline V gene (reference sequence). The DNA of the CDR3 is TGCAGTGCTAGAAGGGACACCGAGTACGAGCAGTACTTC. Its protein product is CSARRDTEYEQYF.

In its sample, this clonotype was seen a few times. The chain carries TRBV6-5 and TRBJ2-1; no clear D. Trimming removed 4 bases at V and 3 bases at J, with 10 bases between. Per germline, CDR1 MNHEY and CDR2 SVGAGI. This CDR3 contains 14 residues. The CDR3 loop reads CASSSGLNYNEQFF. CDR3 coding DNA: TGTGCCAGCAGTTCGGGTCTGAACTACAATGAGCAGTTCTTC.

This clonotype was recorded only once. The rearrangement links TRBV9 to TRBJ2-1; D is undetermined. Germline CDR1 and CDR2: SGDLS and YYNGEE. V dropped 2 bases and J dropped 2 bases, with 5 bases sitting between them. This CDR3 is built from 13 residues. The CDR3 nucleotides read TGTGCCAGCAGCGTTGACACCTACAATGAGCAGTTCTTC. Protein sequence: CASSVDTYNEQFF.

This clonotype was detected a few times. This chain connects TRBV9 to TRBJ2-7; 7 bases match TRBD2. The CDR3 has 17 residues. V dropped 4 bases and J dropped 0; count of bases not matched to a gene: 13. Germline V lookup: CDR1 SGDLS, CDR2 YYNGEE. CDR3 loop: CASSPHTTWGGSYEQYF. The CDR3 nucleotides read TGTGCCAGCAGCCCCCACACCACTTGGGGGGGCTCCTACGAGCAGTACTTC.

The V gene is TRBV20-1, the J gene TRBJ2-3; weak D call: TRBD1 (5 bases). The CDR3 runs 12 residues. V dropped 6 bases and J dropped 6 bases, with 13 bases sitting between them. Germline lookup yields CDR1 DFQATT and CDR2 SNEGSKA (reference sequence). The CDR3 sequence is CSASQGGDTQYF. As DNA, the CDR3 is TGCAGTGCCAGTCAGGGTGGGGATACGCAGTATTTT.

The chain uses TRBV7-2 and TRBJ2-5; 8 bases are shared with TRBD2. CDR3 size: 16 residues. Germline loops: CDR1 SGHTA, CDR2 FQGNSA. V shed 7 bases and J 4 bases; nucleotides not matched to a gene: 14. CDR3 residues: CASTSGREGRLETQYF. The CDR3 DNA sequence: TGTGCCAGCACCAGTGGTCGGGAGGGCCGGTTAGAGACCCAGTACTTC.

V gene TRBV3-1 combines with J gene TRBJ2-1; 11 nucleotides agree with TRBD2. CDR3 length: 14 residues. Germline V gives CDR1 LGHDT, CDR2 YNNKEL (reference sequence). The junction had 3 bases not matched to a gene; V was cut back by 5 bases and J by 6 bases. The CDR3 region is CASSGTSGFNEQFF. The CDR3 bases are TGTGCCAGCAGCGGGACTAGCGGATTCAATGAGCAGTTCTTC.